Detailed here is one TCR beta chain. As yet, its antigen is unknown. Germline V gene sequence: CDR1 MGHDK, CDR2 SYGVNS. The CDR3 runs to 13 residues. V shed 7 bases and J shed 3 bases, with 13 bases lying between them. This sample was included in a study of CD8+ T cells in alopecia areata. Sequencing relied on a cDNA template that was reverse transcribed from extracted RNA. The protocol was immunoSEQ multiplex PCR, while the TCRdb copy is restricted to in-frame clones and leaves out a portion. The table lists about 140,000 clones, more than 55% of them singletons. Study-level points and caveats: Lesional scalp exceeded normal scalp in clonality, especially in alopecia totalis/universalis. Patients shared TCRs less clearly than mice did, possibly owing to HLA.

The sequence was obtained from a human donor in good health. The source material was CD8+ T cells sorted from blood. The chain uses TRBV25-1 and TRBJ2-7; perhaps TRBD1 as D (5 bases). The DNA for the CDR3 is TGTGCCAGCACCCCCAGGGATCGCTACGAGCAGTACTTC. Translated, it gives CASTPRDRYEQYF.